Given below is one T cell receptor beta chain in context. Its antigen remains unidentified. This sample is drawn from a study of OX40 agonist ivuxolimab in advanced cancers. Study-wide background: Patients were dosed intravenously with ivuxolimab at 0.01 to 10 mg/kg every 2 weeks. Patients were under 90% male with ages roughly 20 to 80, mean about 54. Whole-study findings and limits: Average numbers of expanded clones were greater in CD8+ T cells than in CD4+. Near-lowest levels of clonal expansion characterized partial responders at 0.1-3.0 mg/kg.

The data were produced by immunoSEQ multiplex PCR, yet TCRdb's version contains in-frame clones alone and is incomplete. The sample yields around 77,000 clones, around nine tenths seen once. V lost 5 bases and J lost 4, with 9 bases in between. The CDR3 covers 13 residues. The germline V gene encodes CDR1 SGHTA and CDR2 FQGNSA. V and J are TRBV7-2 and TRBJ1-5; D call uncertain. This receptor was obtained from an adult with an advanced solid tumor such as melanoma, head and neck, liver or kidney cancer. The starting material was CD4+ or CD8+ T cells sorted from blood, obtained in a trial of the OX40 agonist ivuxolimab. The CDR3 loop is CASSRIHNQPQHF. The CDR3 DNA reads as TGTGCCAGCAGCCGAATACATAATCAGCCCCAGCATTTT.